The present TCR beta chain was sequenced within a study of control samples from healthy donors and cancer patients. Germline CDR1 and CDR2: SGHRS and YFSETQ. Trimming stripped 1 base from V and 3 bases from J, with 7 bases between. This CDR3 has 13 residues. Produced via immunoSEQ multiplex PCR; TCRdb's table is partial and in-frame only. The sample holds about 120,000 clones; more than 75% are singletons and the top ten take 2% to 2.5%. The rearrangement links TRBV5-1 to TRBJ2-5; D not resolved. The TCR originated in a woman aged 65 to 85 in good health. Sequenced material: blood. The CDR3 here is CASSLWQKETQYF. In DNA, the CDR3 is TGCGCCAGCAGCTTGTGGCAGAAAGAGACCCAGTACTTC.